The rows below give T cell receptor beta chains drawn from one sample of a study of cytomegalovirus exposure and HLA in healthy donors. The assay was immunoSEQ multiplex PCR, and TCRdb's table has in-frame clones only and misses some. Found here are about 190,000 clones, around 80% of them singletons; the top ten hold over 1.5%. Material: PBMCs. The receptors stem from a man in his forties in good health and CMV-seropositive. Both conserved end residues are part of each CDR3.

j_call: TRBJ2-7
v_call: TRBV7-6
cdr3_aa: CASSSRQGLTPYEQYF

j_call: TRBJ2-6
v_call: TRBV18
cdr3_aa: CASSPDTGGANVLTF

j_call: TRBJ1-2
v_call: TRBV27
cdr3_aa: CASSFQGQDGYTF

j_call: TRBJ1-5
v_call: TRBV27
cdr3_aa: CASSPGGYSNQPQHF

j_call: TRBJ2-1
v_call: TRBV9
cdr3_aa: CASSGSMSSYNEQFF

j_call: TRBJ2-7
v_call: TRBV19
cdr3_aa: CASSIRLAEIYEQYF

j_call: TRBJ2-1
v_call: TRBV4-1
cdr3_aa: CASSQFIWGGRGYNEQFF

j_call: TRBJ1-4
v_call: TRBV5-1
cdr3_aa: CASSWGQGGEKLFF

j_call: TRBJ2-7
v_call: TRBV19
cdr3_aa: CASSRTGEFEQYF

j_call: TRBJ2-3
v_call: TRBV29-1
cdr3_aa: CSVEDPRGTQSTDTQYF

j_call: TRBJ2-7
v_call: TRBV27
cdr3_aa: CASSPPSGQGVNEQYF

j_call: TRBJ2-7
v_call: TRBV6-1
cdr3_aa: CASSEAAGTSYEQYF

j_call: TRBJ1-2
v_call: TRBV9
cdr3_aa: CASSGGTGVFSYGYTF

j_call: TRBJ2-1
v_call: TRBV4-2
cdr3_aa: CASSQETTGGPYNEQFF

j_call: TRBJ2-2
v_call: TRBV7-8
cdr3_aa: CASSATTGGELFF